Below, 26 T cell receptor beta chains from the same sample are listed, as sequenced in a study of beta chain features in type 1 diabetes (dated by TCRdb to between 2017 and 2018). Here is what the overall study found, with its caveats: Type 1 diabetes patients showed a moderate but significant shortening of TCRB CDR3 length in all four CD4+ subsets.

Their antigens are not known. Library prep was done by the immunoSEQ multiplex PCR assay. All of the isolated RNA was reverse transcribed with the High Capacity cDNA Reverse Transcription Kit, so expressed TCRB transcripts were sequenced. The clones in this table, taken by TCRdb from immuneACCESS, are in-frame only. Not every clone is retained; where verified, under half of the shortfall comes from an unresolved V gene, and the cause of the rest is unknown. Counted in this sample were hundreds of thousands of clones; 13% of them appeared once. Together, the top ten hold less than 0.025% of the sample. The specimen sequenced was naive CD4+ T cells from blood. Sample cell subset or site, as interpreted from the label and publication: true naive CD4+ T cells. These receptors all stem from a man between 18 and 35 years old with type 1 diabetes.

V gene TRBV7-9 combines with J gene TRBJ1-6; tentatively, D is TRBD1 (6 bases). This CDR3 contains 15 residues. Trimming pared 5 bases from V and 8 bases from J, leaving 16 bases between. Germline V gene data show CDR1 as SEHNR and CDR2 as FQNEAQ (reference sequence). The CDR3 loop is CASSPGQGSDSPLHF. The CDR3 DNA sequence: TGTGCCAGCAGCCCCGGCCAGGGGAGTGATTCACCCCTCCACTTT.

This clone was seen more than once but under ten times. CDR3 coding DNA: TGTGCCAGCACCTCCAAAGGTAGCGGAACCTCCTACGAGCAGTACTTC. It is translated as CASTSKGSGTSYEQYF. This sequence joins TRBV6-6 and TRBJ2-7; D may be TRBD2 (6 bases). The V end was cut by 7 bases, the J end by 0 bases, with 19 bases between. Looked up from germline, CDR1 is MNHNY and CDR2 is SVGAGI (reference sequence). The CDR3 loop spans 16 amino acids.

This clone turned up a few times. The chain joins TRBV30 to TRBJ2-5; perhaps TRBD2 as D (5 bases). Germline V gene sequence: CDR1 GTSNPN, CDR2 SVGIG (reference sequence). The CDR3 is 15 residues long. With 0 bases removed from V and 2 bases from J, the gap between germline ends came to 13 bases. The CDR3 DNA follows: TGTGCCTGGAGTGTTGGAGGAGGCGGGCAAGAGACCCAGTACTTC. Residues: CAWSVGGGGQETQYF.

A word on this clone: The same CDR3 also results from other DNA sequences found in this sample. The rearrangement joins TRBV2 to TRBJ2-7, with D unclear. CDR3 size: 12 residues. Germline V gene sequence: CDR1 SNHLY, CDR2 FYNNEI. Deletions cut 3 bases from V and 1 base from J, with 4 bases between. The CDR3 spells CASSEGSYEQYF. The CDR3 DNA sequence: TGTGCCAGCAGTGAGGGGTCCTACGAGCAGTACTTC.

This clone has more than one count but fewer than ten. The CDR3 protein is CASSRPERGATDTQYF. The CDR3 DNA is TGCGCCAGCAGCCGCCCGGAGCGGGGGGCCACAGATACGCAGTATTTT. The J gene is TRBJ2-3, the V gene TRBV4-1; the match to TRBD2 covers 9 bases. The CDR3 runs 16 residues. V lost 4 bases to trimming and J lost 2 bases; unmatched junction nucleotides: 7. Germline CDR1 and CDR2: MGHRA and YSYEKL.

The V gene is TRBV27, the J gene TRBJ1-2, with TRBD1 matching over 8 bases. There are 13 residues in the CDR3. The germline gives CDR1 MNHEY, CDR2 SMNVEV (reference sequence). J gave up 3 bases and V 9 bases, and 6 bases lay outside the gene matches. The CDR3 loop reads CASTDRADYGYTF. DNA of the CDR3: TGTGCCAGTACGGACAGGGCTGACTATGGCTACACCTTC.

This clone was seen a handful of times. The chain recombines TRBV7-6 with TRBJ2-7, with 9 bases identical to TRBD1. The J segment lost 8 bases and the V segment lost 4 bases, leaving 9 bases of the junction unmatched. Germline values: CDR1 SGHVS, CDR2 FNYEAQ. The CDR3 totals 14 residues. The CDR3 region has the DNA TGTGCCAGCAGCTCGGACAGGGGTAATTTGAAGCAGTACTTC. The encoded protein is CASSSDRGNLKQYF.

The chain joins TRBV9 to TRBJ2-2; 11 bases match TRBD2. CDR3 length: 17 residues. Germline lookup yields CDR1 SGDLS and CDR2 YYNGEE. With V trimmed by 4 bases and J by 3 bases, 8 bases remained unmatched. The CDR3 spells CASSLSGTSGYTGELFF. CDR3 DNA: TGTGCCAGCAGCCTCTCCGGGACTAGCGGATACACCGGGGAGCTGTTTTTT. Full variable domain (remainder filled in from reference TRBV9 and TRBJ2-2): DSGVTQTPKHLITATGQRVTLRCSPRSGDLSVYWYQQSLDQGLQFLIQYYNGEERAKGNILERFSAQQFPDLHSELNLSSLELGDSALYFCASSLSGTSGYTGELFFGEGSRLTVL.

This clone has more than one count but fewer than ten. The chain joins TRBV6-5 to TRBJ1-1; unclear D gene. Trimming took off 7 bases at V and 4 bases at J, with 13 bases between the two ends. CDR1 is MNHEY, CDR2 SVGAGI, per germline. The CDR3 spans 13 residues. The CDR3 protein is CASKAVDGTEAFF. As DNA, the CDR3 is TGTGCCAGCAAGGCGGTTGATGGCACTGAAGCTTTCTTT.

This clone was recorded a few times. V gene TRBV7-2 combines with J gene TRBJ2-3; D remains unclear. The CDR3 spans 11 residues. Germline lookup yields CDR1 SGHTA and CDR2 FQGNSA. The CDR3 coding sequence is TGTGCTCATATACCGATTGATACGCAGTATTTT. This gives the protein CAHIPIDTQYF.

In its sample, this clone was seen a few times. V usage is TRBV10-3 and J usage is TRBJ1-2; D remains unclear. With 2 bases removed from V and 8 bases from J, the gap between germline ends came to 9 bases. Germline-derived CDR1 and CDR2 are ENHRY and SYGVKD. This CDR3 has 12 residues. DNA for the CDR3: TGTGCCATCAGTGAGAGAGGATACGGCTACACCTTC. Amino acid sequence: CAISERGYGYTF.

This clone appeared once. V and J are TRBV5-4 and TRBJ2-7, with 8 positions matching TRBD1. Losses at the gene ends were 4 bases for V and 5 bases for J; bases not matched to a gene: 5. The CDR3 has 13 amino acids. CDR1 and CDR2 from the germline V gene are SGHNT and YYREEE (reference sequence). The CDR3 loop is CASSLQGADEQYF. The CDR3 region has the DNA TGTGCCAGCAGCCTCCAGGGGGCGGACGAGCAGTACTTC.

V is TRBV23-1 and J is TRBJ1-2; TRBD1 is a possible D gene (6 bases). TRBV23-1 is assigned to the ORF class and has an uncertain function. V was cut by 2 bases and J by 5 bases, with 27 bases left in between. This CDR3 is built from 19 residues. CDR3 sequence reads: CASSQPYWGGPRARYGYTF. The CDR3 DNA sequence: TGCGCCAGCAGTCAACCCTATTGGGGGGGCCCGCGTGCCCGGTATGGCTACACCTTC.

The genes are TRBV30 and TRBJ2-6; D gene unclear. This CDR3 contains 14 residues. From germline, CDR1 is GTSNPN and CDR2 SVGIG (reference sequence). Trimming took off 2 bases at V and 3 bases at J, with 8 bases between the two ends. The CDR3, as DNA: TGTGCCTGGAGTAGGCCGGATGGGGCCAACGTCCTGACTTTC. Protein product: CAWSRPDGANVLTF.

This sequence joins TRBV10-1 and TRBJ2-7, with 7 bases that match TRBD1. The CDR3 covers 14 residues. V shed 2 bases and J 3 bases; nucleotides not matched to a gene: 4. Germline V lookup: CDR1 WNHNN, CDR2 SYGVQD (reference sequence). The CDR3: CASSETGANYEQYF. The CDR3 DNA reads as TGCGCCAGCAGTGAGACAGGGGCAAACTACGAGCAGTACTTC.

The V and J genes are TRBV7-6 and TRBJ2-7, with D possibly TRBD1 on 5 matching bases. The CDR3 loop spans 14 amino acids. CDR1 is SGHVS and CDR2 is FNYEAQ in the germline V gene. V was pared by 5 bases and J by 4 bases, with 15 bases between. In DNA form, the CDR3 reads TGTGCCAGCAGCCTGGACAAGGGGAAGTACGAGCAGTACTTC. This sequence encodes CASSLDKGKYEQYF.

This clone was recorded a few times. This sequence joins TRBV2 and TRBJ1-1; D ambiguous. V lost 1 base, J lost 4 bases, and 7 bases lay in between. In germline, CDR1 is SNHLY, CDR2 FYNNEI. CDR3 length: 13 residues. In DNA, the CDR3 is TGTGCCAGCAGTGAAGAGGTATTCACTGAAGCTTTCTTT. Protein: CASSEEVFTEAFF.

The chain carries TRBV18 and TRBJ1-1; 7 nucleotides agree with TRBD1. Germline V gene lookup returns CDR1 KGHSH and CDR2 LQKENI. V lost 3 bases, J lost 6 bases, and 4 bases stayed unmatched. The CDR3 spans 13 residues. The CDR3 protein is CASSPGQEAEAFF. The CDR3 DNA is TGTGCCAGCTCACCCGGACAGGAGGCTGAAGCTTTCTTT.

CDR3 sequence: CAWNSGGHEQYF. The DNA of the CDR3 is TGTGCCTGGAATTCAGGGGGGCACGAGCAGTACTTC. V gene TRBV30 combines with J gene TRBJ2-7, with D possibly matching TRBD1 (7 bases). This CDR3 is built from 12 residues. The V gene lost 4 bases and the J gene lost 5 bases, with 12 bases spanning the gap. The germline gives CDR1 GTSNPN, CDR2 SVGIG (reference sequence).

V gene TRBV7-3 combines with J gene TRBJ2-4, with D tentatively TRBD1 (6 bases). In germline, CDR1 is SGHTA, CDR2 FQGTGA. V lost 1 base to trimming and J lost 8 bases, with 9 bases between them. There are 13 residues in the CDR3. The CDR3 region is CASSLIGGDIQYF. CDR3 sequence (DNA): TGTGCCAGCAGCTTAATAGGGGGAGACATTCAGTACTTC.

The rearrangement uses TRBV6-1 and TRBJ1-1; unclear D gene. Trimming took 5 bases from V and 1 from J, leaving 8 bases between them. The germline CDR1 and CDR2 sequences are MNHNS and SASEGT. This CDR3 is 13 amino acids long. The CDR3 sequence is CASSPDWNTEAFF. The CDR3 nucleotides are TGTGCCAGCAGTCCGGACTGGAACACTGAAGCTTTCTTT.

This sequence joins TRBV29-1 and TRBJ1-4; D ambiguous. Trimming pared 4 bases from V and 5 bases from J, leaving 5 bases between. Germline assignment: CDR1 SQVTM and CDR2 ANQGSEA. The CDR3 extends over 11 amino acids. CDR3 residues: CSVASNEKLFF. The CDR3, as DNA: TGCAGCGTTGCGTCAAATGAAAAACTGTTTTTT. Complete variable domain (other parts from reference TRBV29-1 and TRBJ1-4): SAVISQKPSRDICQRGTSLTIQCQVDSQVTMMFWYRQQPGQSLTLIATANQGSEATYESGFVIDKFPISRPNLTFSTLTVSNMSPEDSSIYLCSVASNEKLFFGSGTQLSVL.

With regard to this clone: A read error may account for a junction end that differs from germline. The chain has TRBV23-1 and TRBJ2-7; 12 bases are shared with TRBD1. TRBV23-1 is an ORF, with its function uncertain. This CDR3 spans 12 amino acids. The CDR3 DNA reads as TGTGCCAGCAGCCGGGACAGGGGGCGGCAGTACTTC. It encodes CASSRDRGRQYF.

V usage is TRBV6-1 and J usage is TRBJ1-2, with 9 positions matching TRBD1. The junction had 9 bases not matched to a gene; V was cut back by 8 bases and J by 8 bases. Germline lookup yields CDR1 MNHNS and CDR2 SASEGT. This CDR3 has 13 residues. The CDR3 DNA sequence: TGTGCCAGCCTCGGACAGGGGCATCAGGGCTACACCTTC. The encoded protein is CASLGQGHQGYTF.

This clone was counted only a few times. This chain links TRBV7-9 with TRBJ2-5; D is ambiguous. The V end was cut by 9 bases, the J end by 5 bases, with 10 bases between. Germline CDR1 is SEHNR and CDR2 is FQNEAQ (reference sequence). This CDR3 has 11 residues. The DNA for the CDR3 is TGTGCCAGTGGCATGGAGGAGACCCAGTACTTC. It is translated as CASGMEETQYF.

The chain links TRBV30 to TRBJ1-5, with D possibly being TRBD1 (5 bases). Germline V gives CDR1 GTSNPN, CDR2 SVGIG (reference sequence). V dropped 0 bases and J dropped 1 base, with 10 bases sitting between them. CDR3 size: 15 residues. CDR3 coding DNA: TGTGCCTGGAGTGTACGGGGCCTGAGCAATCAGCCCCAGCATTTT. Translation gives CAWSVRGLSNQPQHF.